The text below deals with one TCR beta chain. Its antigen remains unknown. The data derive from a study of T cells in localized non-small cell lung cancer. The study, taken as a whole, reports: Longer overall survival was associated with a higher density of T cells in the blood. The appearance of a median approximately 57 of the top 100 tumor clones was seen in adjacent lung.

This table comes from immunoSEQ multiplex PCR, and its TCRdb copy is limited to in-frame clones, with some not included. The sample records 50,000 to 75,000 clones, 80% to 90% being singletons. This TCR was recovered from a man aged 35 to 69 with stage I squamous cell lung carcinoma. This specimen was peripheral blood, taken before any cancer treatment.

CDR3 in amino acids: CASSLVRAGHEQFF. CDR3 coding DNA: TGTGCCAGCAGCTTAGTAAGGGCGGGACATGAGCAGTTCTTC. V gene TRBV11-2 combines with J gene TRBJ2-1; tentative D call: TRBD2 (6 bases). Trimming stripped 1 base from V and 8 bases from J, with 12 bases between. There are 14 residues in the CDR3. Germline values: CDR1 SGHAT, CDR2 FQNNGV.